Sequencing of this T cell receptor (beta chain) was carried out in a study of blood T cell repertoires in COVID-19. At the level of the study: Samples came from the United States, Italy and Spain, spanning acute and convalescent COVID-19.

Repertoires were generated with immunoSEQ multiplex PCR, while TCRdb's copy carries only in-frame clones and drops some. The repertoire holds hundreds of thousands of clones, with 85% to 90% as singletons. The CDR3 is made up of 16 amino acids. Germline loops: CDR1 SQVTM, CDR2 ANQGSEA. Trimming removed 6 bases from V and 4 bases from J; junction bases left unmatched: 15. The sequencing sample was made of peripheral blood. The gene calls are TRBV29-1 and TRBJ2-5; TRBD1 matches at 9 bases. This clonotype was sampled from a man aged 65 to 85 with acute or convalescent COVID-19. This CDR3 reads CSVFFGTGLRGETQYF. CDR3 in DNA: TGCAGCGTCTTTTTCGGGACAGGGTTGAGGGGAGAGACCCAGTACTTC.